This TCR beta chain was identified in a study of identical twins. Via MiXCR, TCRdb re-called the 5' RACE reads, giving one row per CDR3 protein. Altogether 520,000 or so distinct CDR3 sequences are present, 22% being singletons, with the ten largest covering roughly 0.91%. These same records also appear under a second study, on T cells expressing NK-cell markers.

This receptor was obtained from a woman in her late teens or twenties in good health. Material for sequencing was CD4+ T cells sorted from blood.

CDR3 in DNA: TGCAGCGCCCGAAAGGACAGGGTAAACACTGAAGCTTTCTTT. Its protein is CSARKDRVNTEAFF. The chain has TRBV29-1 and TRBJ1-1; 8 bases line up with TRBD1. Germline CDR1 and CDR2: SQVTM and ANQGSEA. The V and J ends lost 7 bases and 2 bases, in that order; junction bases with no gene match: 9. This CDR3 has 14 residues. The complete variable domain, with remaining parts taken from reference TRBV29-1 and TRBJ1-1, reads SAVISQKPSRDICQRGTSLTIQCQVDSQVTMMFWYRQQPGQSLTLIATANQGSEATYESGFVIDKFPISRPNLTFSTLTVSNMSPEDSSIYLCSARKDRVNTEAFFGQGTRLTVV.